This T cell receptor beta chain derives from a study of naive and memory T cell subsets. Study results and limitations: Clonotypes here are unpaired alpha or beta chain sequences. Especially in CD8 cells, naive repertoires contained a few larger clonotypes, possibly CD45RA-re-expressing memory cells.

The beta constant-region primer was an equimolar mix of two oligonucleotides covering TRBC1 and TRBC2. Nested alpha and beta constant-region primers with the SP2 primer drove four PCR rounds on ligated cDNA. TCRdb re-derived calls from the UMI-ligation and nested PCR reads in MiXCR, one entry per CDR3 protein. This table holds around 140,000 distinct CDR3 sequences, roughly 22% found once. With 10 bases clipped from V and 2 bases from J, the junction kept 8 bases outside the gene matches. Germline V gene sequence: CDR1 KGHDR, CDR2 SFDVKD. This CDR3 comprises 14 residues. This clonotype was counted many times. Its matching antigen is unknown.

The chain joins TRBV24-1 to TRBJ2-3; 7 nucleotides agree with TRBD2. Sequencing was performed on naive CD4+ T cells from blood. The receptor was derived from a human donor in good health. CDR3 sequence: CATRAGSNTDTQYF. CDR3 bases: TGTGCCACGAGAGCGGGGAGCAACACAGATACGCAGTATTTT.